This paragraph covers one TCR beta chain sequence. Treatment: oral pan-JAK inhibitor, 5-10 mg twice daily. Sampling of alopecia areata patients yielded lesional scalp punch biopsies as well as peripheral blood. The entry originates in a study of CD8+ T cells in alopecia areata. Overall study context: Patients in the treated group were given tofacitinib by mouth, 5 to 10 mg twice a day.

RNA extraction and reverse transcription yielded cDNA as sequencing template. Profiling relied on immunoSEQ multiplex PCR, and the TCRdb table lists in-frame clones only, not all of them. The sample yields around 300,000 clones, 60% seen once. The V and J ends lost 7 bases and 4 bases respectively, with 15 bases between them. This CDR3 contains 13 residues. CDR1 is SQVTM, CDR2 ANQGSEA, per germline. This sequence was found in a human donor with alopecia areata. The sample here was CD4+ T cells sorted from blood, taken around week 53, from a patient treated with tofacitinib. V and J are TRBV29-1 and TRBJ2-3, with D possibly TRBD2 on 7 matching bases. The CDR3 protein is CSAGGGRADTQYF. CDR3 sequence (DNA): TGCAGCGCCGGAGGGGGGAGGGCAGATACGCAGTATTTT.